This T cell receptor (beta chain) came from a study of cytomegalovirus exposure and HLA in healthy donors. Study-wide context: An earlier analysis found 95 million to 140 million unique TCR beta sequences from about 190 million T cells.

Vbeta (60) and Jbeta (13) primers were used in the PCR. The assay was immunoSEQ multiplex PCR, and TCRdb's table has in-frame clones only and misses some. The table includes about 150,000 clones, less than 90% detected once. CDR3 length: 17 residues. Germline CDR1 is SGHNT and CDR2 is YYREEE (reference sequence). Trimming cost V 4 bases and J 5 bases; bases outside gene matches: 12. Study conclusions and caveats: Researchers catalogued 160 or so TCR beta chains as cytomegalovirus-associated. A few CMV-associated chains proved CMV antigen-specific in vitro. DRB1 had the most TCR associations and HLA-C the fewest, a later analysis found, with rates varying by HLA locus.

On this clone itself: Its target is unknown.

V usage is TRBV5-4 and J usage is TRBJ2-5; 12 bases map to TRBD1. Sequenced: PBMCs. The TCR was taken from a boy between 2 and 10 years old in good health and CMV-seronegative. CDR3: CASSRMGGTGGAETQYF. The CDR3, as DNA: TGTGCCAGCAGCCGAATGGGGGGGACAGGGGGCGCCGAGACCCAGTACTTC.